This T cell receptor beta chain was sequenced during a study of blood T cell repertoires in COVID-19. Whole-study context: The United States, Italy and Spain provided the acute and convalescent COVID-19 samples. From T cells, B-cell-depleted T cells, or PBMCs came the material, which was cDNA or gDNA.

Data came from immunoSEQ multiplex PCR; TCRdb stores just in-frame clones and leaves some out. The sample lists roughly 170,000 clones; around 83% were seen once. Germline CDR1 reads MNHEY; CDR2 reads SVGAGI. The CDR3 covers 16 residues. The trim removed 2 bases at V and 3 bases at J, leaving 4 bases unmatched. The TCR originated in a woman between 50 and 59 years old with COVID-19, enrolled during active disease. The sequencing sample was made of peripheral blood. This sequence joins TRBV6-5 and TRBJ2-2; 9 nucleotides match TRBD2. The CDR3 spells CASSYNSGGDTGELFF. Written as DNA, the CDR3 is TGTGCCAGCAGTTACAATAGCGGGGGCGACACCGGGGAGCTGTTTTTT.